The 29 T cell receptor beta chains presented below share a single source sample, sequenced in a study of type 1 and type 2 diabetes patients. Genomic DNA was the PCR template. Multiplex PCR with 30 forward and 13 reverse primers amplified the TCR beta CDR3. TCRdb passed the multiplex PCR reads through MiXCR, listing each CDR3 protein once. The sample contains fewer than 350,000 distinct CDR3 sequences, around 47% of which appear only once. Sequencing was carried out using peripheral blood mononuclear cells (PBMCs). The receptors originated from a man in his late teens or twenties with type 2 diabetes.

The rearrangement links TRBV6-4 to TRBJ1-1; no clear D gene. The V end was cut by 5 bases, the J end by 6 bases, with 16 bases between. The length of the CDR3 is 14 residues. Per the germline V gene, CDR1 is MRHNA and CDR2 is SNTAGT. CDR3 sequence reads: CASSYERSSSEAFF. In DNA form, the CDR3 reads TGTGCCAGCAGTTACGAACGTTCGAGTTCTGAAGCTTTCTTT.

The chain uses TRBV29-1 and TRBJ1-2, with TRBD1 matching 12 bases. Germline V gene lookup returns CDR1 SQVTM and CDR2 ANQGSEA. The V segment lost 3 bases and the J segment 7 bases; nucleotides outside the gene matches: 3. The CDR3 has 13 amino acids. CDR3 loop: CSVEGQGAFGYTF. The CDR3 region has the DNA TGCAGCGTTGAGGGACAGGGGGCGTTTGGCTACACCTTC.

The sample holds many counts of this clonotype. This rearrangement joins TRBV7-6 to TRBJ2-7; maybe TRBD2 (6 bases). Germline CDR1 SGHVS, CDR2 FNYEAQ. The CDR3 loop spans 16 amino acids. V lost 5 bases, J lost 3 bases, and 20 bases lay in between. CDR3 nucleotide sequence: TGTGCCAGCAGCACCCTACTTCAGCACGGGAGCTACGAGCAGTACTTC. Translation: CASSTLLQHGSYEQYF.

The chain couples TRBV2 to TRBJ2-5; no reliable D call. Germline V lookup: CDR1 SNHLY, CDR2 FYNNEI. V was pared by 6 bases and J by 5 bases, with 7 bases between. This CDR3 has 11 residues. CDR3 nucleotides: TGTGCCAGCAGGGCGGAGGAGACCCAGTACTTC. Translating gives CASRAEETQYF.

The chain carries TRBV6-6 and TRBJ2-7, with 7 bases identical to TRBD1. Trimming removed 6 bases from V and 3 bases from J; junction bases left unmatched: 8. The CDR3 sequence is 14 residues long. CDR1 is MNHNY, CDR2 SVGAGI, per germline (reference sequence). DNA for the CDR3: TGTGCCAGCAGGCAGCCGGGACAGAACTACGAGCAGTACTTC. Its protein is CASRQPGQNYEQYF.

This clonotype has a handful of counts. The rearrangement uses TRBV30 and TRBJ2-3; D gene ambiguous. The CDR3 length is 14 residues. V was trimmed by 1 base and J by 4 bases, leaving 12 bases between them. Germline-derived CDR1 and CDR2 are GTSNPN and SVGIG (reference sequence). CDR3 DNA: TGTGCCTGGAGTGCCGATCCCGTCGCAGATACGCAGTATTTT. This sequence encodes CAWSADPVADTQYF.

This clonotype was recorded a few times. The J gene is TRBJ1-2, the V gene TRBV7-2; 9 bases map to TRBD1. With V trimmed by 4 bases and J by 4 bases, 4 bases remained unmatched. This CDR3 has 14 amino acids. Germline-derived CDR1 and CDR2 are SGHTA and FQGNSA. CDR3: CASSYRDRAYGYTF. CDR3 coding DNA: TGTGCCAGCAGCTACCGGGACAGGGCCTATGGCTACACCTTC.

This clonotype has only a few counts. This chain connects TRBV19 to TRBJ2-3, with 8 bases aligning to TRBD1. The ends lost 7 bases at V and 10 bases at J; junction bases unmatched: 10. This CDR3 spans 13 amino acids. CDR1 and CDR2 from the germline V gene are LNHDA and SQIVND (reference sequence). DNA for the CDR3: TGTGCCAGTATAGGACAGGGTGCTTCGGCGCAGTATTTT. It encodes CASIGQGASAQYF.

This clonotype appeared a few times. The chain links TRBV7-2 to TRBJ2-2; no clear D gene. There are 14 residues in the CDR3. Deletions cut 1 base from V and 2 bases from J, with 5 bases between. Per germline, CDR1 SGHTA and CDR2 FQGNSA. The CDR3 region has the DNA TGTGCCAGCAGCTTAGGGGTTAACACCGGGGAGCTGTTTTTT. It translates to CASSLGVNTGELFF.

The chain couples TRBV9 to TRBJ2-6; tentative D call: TRBD1 (5 bases). V dropped 5 bases and J dropped 0 bases, with 9 bases sitting between them. Germline V gene data show CDR1 as SGDLS and CDR2 as YYNGEE. This CDR3 region has 15 residues. This chain's CDR3 is CASRGTGSGANVLTF. The CDR3 DNA is TGTGCCAGCAGGGGAACAGGCTCTGGGGCCAACGTCCTGACTTTC.

In its sample, this clonotype was seen once. The chain joins TRBV3-1 to TRBJ2-2; D is unresolved. Germline CDR1 LGHDT, CDR2 YNNKEL (reference sequence). CDR3 length equals 15 residues. The V end lost 1 base, the J end lost 4 bases, and 10 bases lay between the germline ends. CDR3 nucleotides: TGTGCCAGCAGCCAAGCGCCCGATGTCACCGGGGAGCTGTTTTTT. The encoded protein is CASSQAPDVTGELFF.

The J gene is TRBJ2-7, the V gene TRBV7-3; 8 bases are shared with TRBD2. V was pared by 1 base and J by 5 bases, with 7 bases of the junction left unmatched. Germline CDR1 reads SGHTA; CDR2 reads FQGTGA. The CDR3 totals 15 residues. The CDR3 here is CASSLSVAGNNEQYF. For the CDR3, the DNA is TGTGCCAGCAGCTTAAGCGTAGCGGGAAACAACGAGCAGTACTTC.

The CDR3 DNA sequence: TGTGCCTGGAGTTCGGGGGTCCCTGAAGCTTTCTTT. Translation: CAWSSGVPEAFF. This sequence joins TRBV30 and TRBJ1-1; tentative D call: TRBD1 (5 bases). The length of the CDR3 is 12 residues. The germline CDR1 and CDR2 sequences are GTSNPN and SVGIG (reference sequence). V lost 2 bases to trimming and J lost 6 bases, with 10 bases between them. The whole variable domain, remainder taken from reference TRBV30 and TRBJ1-1, is SQTIHQWPATLVQPVGSPLSLECTVEGTSNPNLYWYRQAAGRGLQLLFYSVGIGQISSEVPQNLSASRPQDRQFILSSKKLLLSDSGFYLCAWSSGVPEAFFGQGTRLTVV.

The chain uses TRBV29-1 and TRBJ2-3; 13 bases line up with TRBD2. CDR1 is SQVTM and CDR2 is ANQGSEA in the germline V gene. V was pared by 1 base and J by 0 bases, with 4 bases of the junction left unmatched. The CDR3 contains 17 residues. CDR3: CSVEGLAGGLSTDTQYF. CDR3 DNA: TGCAGCGTTGAAGGACTAGCGGGAGGCCTCAGCACAGATACGCAGTATTTT.

Here the CDR3 reads CATSGTGVRETQYF. CDR3 DNA: TGTGCCACCAGCGGGACAGGGGTTCGAGAGACCCAGTACTTC. V is TRBV15 and J is TRBJ2-5; 10 bases are shared with TRBD1. J gave up 4 bases and V 5 bases, and 4 bases lay outside the gene matches. Germline lookup yields CDR1 LNHNV and CDR2 YYDKDF (reference sequence). The CDR3 contains 14 residues.

The V gene is TRBV7-2, the J gene TRBJ2-3; weak D call: TRBD2 (6 bases). V was pared by 4 bases and J by 2 bases, with 16 bases between. This CDR3 comprises 16 residues. The germline gives CDR1 SGHTA, CDR2 FQGNSA. CDR3 DNA sequence: TGTGCCAGCAGCTGGGCTGGACTACCCCTCACAGATACGCAGTATTTT. It codes for CASSWAGLPLTDTQYF.

This clonotype has a count of ten or more. The chain couples TRBV25-1 to TRBJ2-7; 9 nucleotides align to TRBD1. The CDR3 is made up of 15 amino acids. Looked up from germline, CDR1 is MGHDK and CDR2 is SYGVNS. J lost 1 base, V lost 7 bases, and 8 bases had no gene match. DNA of the CDR3: TGTGCCAGCACGGAAGGGACAGGGTCGTCCTACGAGCAGTACTTC. Amino acids: CASTEGTGSSYEQYF.

Comment on this clonotype: The germline gene is not matched at one end of the junction; a read error may be the cause. The chain joins TRBV10-2 to TRBJ1-5; TRBD1 is a possible D gene (6 bases). This CDR3 region has 13 residues. CDR1 is WSHSY, CDR2 SAAADI, per germline. The CDR3 protein is CASSQGAGEPQHF. The DNA of the CDR3 is TGTGCCAGCAGTCAGGGAGCAGGGGAGCCCCAGCATTTT.

This sequence joins TRBV29-1 and TRBJ2-5; D call uncertain. The CDR3 contains 11 residues. Trimming left V 5 bases short and J 5 bases short, with 9 bases between. The germline V gene has CDR1 SQVTM and CDR2 ANQGSEA. CDR3 DNA: TGCAGCGTTTATGGAGACGAGACCCAGTACTTC. This translates into CSVYGDETQYF.

CDR3 sequence (DNA): TGTGCCAGCAGTACCTCGTGGCAGGGGGCGCTTTCCTACGAGCAGTACTTC. Amino acids: CASSTSWQGALSYEQYF. The chain joins TRBV6-1 to TRBJ2-7, with 8 bases lining up with TRBD1. V was pared by 5 bases and J by 1 base, with 13 bases of the junction left unmatched. The CDR3 sequence is 17 residues long. From germline, CDR1 is MNHNS and CDR2 SASEGT.

The chain joins TRBV11-2 to TRBJ2-7, with 10 bases that match TRBD1. V lost 3 bases, J lost 3 bases, and 5 bases stayed unmatched. Germline CDR1 is SGHAT and CDR2 is FQNNGV. This CDR3 has 15 amino acids. The CDR3, as DNA: TGTGCCAGCAGCTTTGGGACAGGGGCTTTCTACGAGCAGTACTTC. Its protein is CASSFGTGAFYEQYF.

This clonotype has only a few counts. The genes are TRBV10-2 and TRBJ1-3; D not resolved. V lost 6 bases and J 1 base, leaving 7 bases between the germline ends. Germline CDR1 WSHSY, CDR2 SAAADI. The CDR3 contains 13 residues. In DNA form, the CDR3 reads TGCGCCAGCAGCGGGAGATCTGGAAACACCATATATTTT. This sequence encodes CASSGRSGNTIYF.

This chain links TRBV2 with TRBJ2-2; 8 bases fit TRBD1. Trimming at V came to 6 bases and at J to 7 bases, leaving 10 bases not matched to a gene. Germline V gene lookup returns CDR1 SNHLY and CDR2 FYNNEI. The length of the CDR3 is 15 residues. This CDR3 is CASRDRTGTGGELFF. For the CDR3, the DNA is TGTGCCAGCAGGGATAGGACAGGGACCGGCGGGGAGCTGTTTTTT.

The chain uses TRBV19 and TRBJ1-5; possibly TRBD1 for D (5 bases). CDR1 and CDR2 (germline): LNHDA, SQIVND (reference sequence). This CDR3 is 17 amino acids long. The V end was cut by 1 base, the J end by 3 bases, with 16 bases between. In nucleotides, the CDR3 is TGTGCCAGTAGTATAGGGGTGGGGCAGGGAACCAATCAGCCCCAGCATTTT. Its translation is CASSIGVGQGTNQPQHF.

This clonotype was seen a few times. The V gene is TRBV30, the J gene TRBJ2-7, with 10 nucleotides matching TRBD2. The germline V gene has CDR1 GTSNPN and CDR2 SVGIG (reference sequence). The V segment lost 4 bases and the J segment 2 bases; nucleotides outside the gene matches: 2. The CDR3 loop spans 13 amino acids. CDR3 region: CAWTSGGPYEQYF. The CDR3 DNA sequence: TGTGCCTGGACTAGCGGGGGACCCTACGAGCAGTACTTC.

J is TRBJ1-5 and V is TRBV30; D ambiguous. Germline assignment: CDR1 GTSNPN and CDR2 SVGIG (reference sequence). Trimming stripped 0 bases from V and 2 bases from J, with 5 bases between. The CDR3 extends over 13 amino acids. CDR3 DNA: TGTGCCTGGAGTGTCGGAGGCAATCAGCCCCAGCATTTT. Translating it yields CAWSVGGNQPQHF.

Many counts were recorded for this clonotype. V and J are TRBV30 and TRBJ2-7; TRBD2 matches 15 bases. Germline CDR1 and CDR2: GTSNPN and SVGIG (reference sequence). The CDR3 consists of 15 residues. Trimming took 1 base from V and 5 from J; bases not matched to a gene: 3. The CDR3 nucleotides read TGTGCCTGGAGTGCGGGACTAGCGGGAGGCGACGAGCAGTACTTC. Protein product: CAWSAGLAGGDEQYF.

This chain connects TRBV5-5 to TRBJ2-7; no definite D call. The CDR3 spans 15 residues. Per the germline V gene, CDR1 is SGHKS and CDR2 is YYEKEE (reference sequence). V was cut by 0 bases and J by 1 base, with 11 bases left in between. The CDR3 protein is CASSLGSWRSYEQYF. The CDR3 DNA sequence: TGTGCCAGCAGCTTGGGATCGTGGCGATCCTACGAGCAGTACTTC.

This clonotype was seen more than once but under ten times. CDR3 sequence (DNA): TGCGCCAGCAGTTCCGACGGTGGGGGCACAGATACGCAGTATTTT. It codes for CASSSDGGGTDTQYF. The chain carries TRBV5-1 and TRBJ2-3, with D unclear. Germline loops: CDR1 SGHRS, CDR2 YFSETQ. The CDR3 loop spans 15 amino acids. With 5 bases removed from V and 1 base from J, the gap between germline ends came to 14 bases.